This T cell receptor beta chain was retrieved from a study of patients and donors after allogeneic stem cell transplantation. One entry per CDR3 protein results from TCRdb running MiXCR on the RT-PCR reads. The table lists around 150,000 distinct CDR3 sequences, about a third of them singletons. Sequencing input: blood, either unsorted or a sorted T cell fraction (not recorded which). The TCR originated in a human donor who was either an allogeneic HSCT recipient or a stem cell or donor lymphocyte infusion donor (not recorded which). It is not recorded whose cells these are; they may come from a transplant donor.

CDR3 amino acids: CASSQDGLGTNGYTF. The DNA of the CDR3 is TGCGCCAGCAGCCAAGATGGCCTGGGGACAAATGGCTACACCTTC. The V and J genes are TRBV4-3 and TRBJ1-2, with D possibly matching TRBD1 (6 bases). Trimming removed 0 bases at V and 6 bases at J, with 14 bases between. CDR1 LGHNA and CDR2 YSLEER come from the germline V gene. This CDR3 spans 15 amino acids.